These 5 T cell receptor beta chains originate from one sample sequenced in a study of T cells in narcolepsy. Clones were read by immunoSEQ multiplex PCR, and TCRdb kept only the in-frame ones, dropping some. Of 15,000 to 20,000 clones listed, 85% to 90% were seen once; the top ten hold approximately 0.72%. Sequenced material: memory (CD45RA-) CD4+ T cells from blood. These receptors came from a human donor in good health.

The chain links TRBV6-1 to TRBJ2-4; 7 bases agree with TRBD2. Germline CDR1 and CDR2: MNHNS and SASEGT. J was trimmed by 7 bases and V by 4 bases; bases with no gene match: 7. The CDR3 loop spans 14 amino acids. Written as DNA, the CDR3 is TGTGCCAGCAGTGCGGGACCGGGGGGTAACATTCAGTACTTC. This encodes CASSAGPGGNIQYF.

This clone was detected once. The chain uses TRBV10-1 and TRBJ2-1, with D unresolved. The ends were cut back, 3 bases at V and 5 bases at J, with 14 bases in the middle. CDR1 and CDR2 from the germline V gene are WNHNN and SYGVQD (reference sequence). This CDR3 is built from 15 residues. This CDR3 is CASSENTGWDNEQFF. The CDR3 coding sequence is TGCGCCAGCAGTGAAAATACTGGTTGGGACAATGAGCAGTTCTTC.

The chain is built from TRBV6-1 and TRBJ2-6; no definite D call. Germline loops: CDR1 MNHNS, CDR2 SASEGT. The CDR3 loop spans 15 amino acids. V was cut by 3 bases and J by 4 bases, with 10 bases left in between. CDR3 DNA sequence: TGTGCCAGCAGTGAGTCACGATCAGGGGCCAACGTCCTGACTTTC. It yields the protein CASSESRSGANVLTF.

This chain joins TRBV27 and TRBJ1-2; 7 bases align to TRBD1. V gave up 6 bases and J gave up 6 bases; unmatched junction bases: 10. The CDR3 contains 14 residues. The germline V gene has CDR1 MNHEY and CDR2 SMNVEV (reference sequence). The CDR3 sequence: CASRHAGQGDGYTF. CDR3 coding DNA: TGTGCCAGCAGACATGCAGGGCAGGGGGATGGCTACACCTTC.

The chain links TRBV30 to TRBJ1-1, with 8 bases aligning to TRBD1. Germline V gene data show CDR1 as GTSNPN and CDR2 as SVGIG (reference sequence). The CDR3 contains 19 residues. J lost 3 bases, V lost 3 bases, and 21 bases had no gene match. In DNA form, the CDR3 reads TGTGCCTGGAGCCTTCCGGTCGGACACAGGGGGAGGTTGGACACTGAAGCTTTCTTT. This codes for CAWSLPVGHRGRLDTEAFF.